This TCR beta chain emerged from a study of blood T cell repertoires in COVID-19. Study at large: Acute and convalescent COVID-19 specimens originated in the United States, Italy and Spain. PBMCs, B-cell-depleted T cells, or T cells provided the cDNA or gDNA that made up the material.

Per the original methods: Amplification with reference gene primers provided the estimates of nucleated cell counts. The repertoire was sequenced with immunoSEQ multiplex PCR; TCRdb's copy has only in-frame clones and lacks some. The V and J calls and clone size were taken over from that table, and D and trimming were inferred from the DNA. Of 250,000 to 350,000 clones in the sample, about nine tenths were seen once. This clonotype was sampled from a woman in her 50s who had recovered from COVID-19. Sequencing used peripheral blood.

This CDR3 is CAWSTTGFSGNTIYF. CDR3 bases: TGTGCCTGGAGTACTACAGGGTTCTCTGGAAACACCATATATTTT. The rearrangement joins TRBV30 to TRBJ1-3; weak D call: TRBD1 (6 bases). The V gene lost 2 bases and the J gene lost 0 bases, with 11 bases spanning the gap. The CDR3 is made up of 15 amino acids. Germline values: CDR1 GTSNPN, CDR2 SVGIG (reference sequence).